This T cell receptor (beta chain) appears in the sequencing data of a study of post-analysis software for immune sequencing data. Overall study findings and caveats: The five TRBV segments detected at higher frequency in patients than in controls included TRBV5-6, TRBV5-1 and TRBV20-1. In multiple sclerosis, normalized Chao1 diversity was significantly below that of controls.

V was pared by 6 bases and J by 4 bases, with 11 bases of the junction left unmatched. This CDR3 region has 16 residues. CDR1 is MNHEY and CDR2 is SVGAGI in the germline V gene. Every TCR beta cDNA library bore unique molecular identifiers. Input populations of 1 to 10 million T cells gave rise to hundreds of thousands of cDNA molecules. Each CDR3 protein gets one entry after TCRdb re-called the PCR reads with MiXCR. The data show 600,000 to 700,000 distinct CDR3 sequences, with over 45% seen just once and around 11% held by the top ten. On this clonotype: The antigen remains undetermined.

This TCR was recovered from a girl aged 2 to 10 with multiple sclerosis. The chain carries TRBV6-5 and TRBJ2-1; TRBD1 matches 8 bases. The sample comprised blood. CDR3 sequence (DNA): TGTGCCAGCAGCTCCCCGGGACAGGACCTGTACAATGAGCAGTTCTTC. It yields the protein CASSSPGQDLYNEQFF.